These 19 T cell receptor beta chains originate from one sample sequenced in a study of blood T cell repertoires in COVID-19 (dated by TCRdb to the early 2020s). Library method: the immunoSEQ multiplex PCR assay. TCRdb carries this immuneACCESS record with in-frame sequences only. Its versions omit some clonotypes, under half of them owing to an unresolved V gene in the studies checked, with the rest unexplained. For this sample there are about 110,000 clones; 70% to 90% appear just once. Under 7% of the sample comes from the top ten. The sample was peripheral blood. The receptors were sampled from a man aged 45-65 years with active or convalescent COVID-19.

The genes are TRBV28 and TRBJ2-1, with D tentatively TRBD1 (6 bases). The CDR3 runs 14 residues. Germline V CDR1 and CDR2: MDHEN, SYDVKM. The V gene lost 6 bases and the J gene lost 7 bases, with 16 bases spanning the gap. The CDR3 sequence is CASSKTGSGNEQFF. CDR3 coding DNA: TGTGCCAGCAGCAAAACAGGGAGTGGGAATGAGCAGTTCTTC.

The chain uses TRBV28 and TRBJ1-1; no firm D call. Per the germline V gene, CDR1 is MDHEN and CDR2 is SYDVKM. This CDR3 has 15 residues. The V gene lost 1 base and the J gene lost 1 base, with 10 bases spanning the gap. The CDR3 DNA follows: TGTGCCAGCAGTTTATCGTCCGGGAAGAACACTGAAGCTTTCTTT. It translates to CASSLSSGKNTEAFF.

This clone was seen just once. CDR3 sequence reads: CASTGTVNQPQHF. The CDR3 nucleotides read TGTGCCAGCACTGGGACAGTCAATCAGCCCCAGCATTTT. The chain combines TRBV6-5 with TRBJ1-5, with 7 bases that match TRBD1. The V and J ends lost 7 bases and 3 bases, in that order; junction bases with no gene match: 3. The V gene's germline CDR1 is MNHEY and CDR2 SVGAGI. This CDR3 contains 13 residues.

The chain employs TRBV19 and TRBJ1-2; maybe TRBD1 (6 bases). Germline V gene sequence: CDR1 LNHDA, CDR2 SQIVND (reference sequence). V lost 7 bases, J lost 4 bases, and 10 bases lay in between. CDR3 size: 12 residues. The DNA for the CDR3 is TGTGCCAGTAATCTGGGGGCCTATGGCTACACCTTC. It encodes CASNLGAYGYTF. Full variable domain (missing parts from reference TRBV19 and TRBJ1-2): DGGITQSPKYLFRKEGQNVTLSCEQNLNHDAMYWYRQDPGQGLRLIYYSQIVNDFQKGDIAEGYSVSREKKESFPLTVTSAQKNPTAFYLCASNLGAYGYTFGSGTRLTVV.

V usage is TRBV2 and J usage is TRBJ1-3; tentatively, D is TRBD1 (5 bases). The CDR3 consists of 15 residues. V gave up 3 bases and J gave up 3 bases, with 12 bases separating them. Looked up from germline, CDR1 is SNHLY and CDR2 is FYNNEI. The CDR3 protein is CASSERTGGGNTIYF. Here the CDR3 DNA reads TGTGCCAGCAGTGAGAGAACAGGCGGTGGAAACACCATATATTTT.

This clone was seen just once. This chain connects TRBV5-1 to TRBJ2-5; TRBD1 aligns across 7 bases. The CDR3 is 16 amino acids. V trimming: 0 bases; J trimming: 1 base; junction bases outside the gene matches: 6. CDR1 and CDR2 from the germline V gene are SGHRS and YFSETQ. CDR3 loop: CASSLGGTEFQETQYF. The DNA for the CDR3 is TGCGCCAGCAGCTTGGGTGGGACAGAGTTCCAAGAGACCCAGTACTTC.

The V gene is TRBV7-8, the J gene TRBJ2-1; 12 nucleotides align to TRBD1. Germline-derived CDR1 and CDR2 are SGHVS and FQNEAQ. The length of the CDR3 is 19 residues. The trim removed 5 bases at V and 0 bases at J, leaving 11 bases unmatched. Written as DNA, the CDR3 is TGTGCCAGCAGCCCTAAGGGGACAGGGGGCCTTAGCTCCTACAATGAGCAGTTCTTC. Translation: CASSPKGTGGLSSYNEQFF.

The V call is TRBV24-1, the J call TRBJ2-7, with D unresolved. V dropped 3 bases and J dropped 3 bases, with 8 bases sitting between them. The CDR3 has 13 amino acids. CDR1 and CDR2 from the germline V gene are KGHDR and SFDVKD. The CDR3 DNA reads TGTGCCACCAGTGATCCCTCCCGCTACGAGCAGTACTTC. This gives the protein CATSDPSRYEQYF.

This chain uses TRBV11-2 with TRBJ1-1, with 7 bases identical to TRBD1. J lost 2 bases, V lost 4 bases, and 7 bases had no gene match. From germline, CDR1 is SGHAT and CDR2 FQNNGV. There are 15 residues in the CDR3. The CDR3 region has the DNA TGTGCCAGCAGCTATGCCGGGACAGTCAACACTGAAGCTTTCTTT. Translated, it gives CASSYAGTVNTEAFF.

The rearrangement uses TRBV2 and TRBJ2-3; TRBD1 agrees at 10 bases. Germline lookup yields CDR1 SNHLY and CDR2 FYNNEI. This CDR3 has 14 amino acids. J was trimmed by 4 bases and V by 6 bases; bases with no gene match: 4. CDR3 sequence reads: CASRTGQGADTQYF. CDR3 sequence (DNA): TGTGCCAGCAGAACCGGACAGGGGGCAGATACGCAGTATTTT. Full variable domain (outside the CDR3, taken from reference TRBV2 and TRBJ2-3): EPEVTQTPSHQVTQMGQEVILRCVPISNHLYFYWYRQILGQKVEFLVSFYNNEISEKSEIFDDQFSVERPDGSNFTLKIRSTKLEDSAMYFCASRTGQGADTQYFGPGTRLTVL.

The chain is built from TRBV7-2 and TRBJ2-3; D gene unclear. The ends were cut back, 1 base at V and 4 bases at J, with 12 bases in the middle. This CDR3 is built from 15 residues. The V gene's germline CDR1 is SGHTA and CDR2 FQGNSA. CDR3 DNA sequence: TGTGCCAGCAGCTTAGAAGGTCTAGGCCCAGATACGCAGTATTTT. This sequence encodes CASSLEGLGPDTQYF. The full variable domain, completed using reference TRBV7-2 and TRBJ2-3, is GAGVSQSPSNKVTEKGKDVELRCDPISGHTALYWYRQSLGQGLEFLIYFQGNSAPDKSGLPSDRFSAERTGGSVSTLTIQRTQQEDSAVYLCASSLEGLGPDTQYFGPGTRLTVL.

The gene calls are TRBV15 and TRBJ2-1; 10 bases align to TRBD2. CDR1 is LNHNV, CDR2 YYDKDF, per germline (reference sequence). The CDR3 extends over 16 amino acids. With 1 base clipped from V and 7 bases from J, the junction kept 7 bases outside the gene matches. The CDR3 loop reads CATSRGSSGSMNEQFF. The CDR3 region has the DNA TGTGCCACCAGCAGAGGGTCTAGCGGGAGTATGAATGAGCAGTTCTTC.

The J gene is TRBJ2-7, the V gene TRBV11-2; weak D call: TRBD2 (6 bases). CDR1 is SGHAT and CDR2 is FQNNGV in the germline V gene. The CDR3 has 14 amino acids. Between the trimmed V and J ends, which lost 7 bases and 5 bases, there was a span of 18 bases. The CDR3 sequence is CASNRWGLRNEQYF. CDR3 nucleotide sequence: TGTGCCAGCAACCGATGGGGACTCCGAAACGAGCAGTACTTC. The variable domain in full, with the rest retrieved from reference TRBV11-2 and TRBJ2-7, is EAGVAQSPRYKIIEKRQSVAFWCNPISGHATLYWYQQILGQGPKLLIQFQNNGVVDDSQLPKDRFSAERLKGVDSTLKIQPAKLEDSAVYLCASNRWGLRNEQYFGPGTRLTVT.

This clone was found once. The rearrangement uses TRBV5-1 and TRBJ1-3; 7 nucleotides line up with TRBD1. From germline, CDR1 is SGHRS and CDR2 YFSETQ. The V gene end was trimmed by 6 bases and the J gene end by 4 bases; junction bases not matched to a gene: 10. The CDR3 has 15 residues. The CDR3 protein is CASTSDGQEGNTIYF. The DNA for the CDR3 is TGCGCCAGCACCTCGGACGGACAGGAGGGAAACACCATATATTTT.

This chain links TRBV5-1 with TRBJ2-3, with D hard to call. This CDR3 comprises 15 residues. From germline, CDR1 is SGHRS and CDR2 YFSETQ. Trimming left V 3 bases short and J 3 bases short, with 14 bases between. Written as DNA, the CDR3 is TGCGCCAGCAGCTCCCTAAACCCCGTAACAGATACGCAGTATTTT. Protein: CASSSLNPVTDTQYF.

The chain combines TRBV18 with TRBJ2-1; weak D call: TRBD2 (6 bases). Looked up from germline, CDR1 is KGHSH and CDR2 is LQKENI. The CDR3 extends over 17 amino acids. Trimming pared 3 bases from V and 9 bases from J, leaving 24 bases between. For the CDR3, the DNA is TGTGCCAGCTCACCGCTTGGACCCGGGAGTGAGGTGGTTGAGCAGTTCTTC. This translates into CASSPLGPGSEVVEQFF.

The genes are TRBV28 and TRBJ2-7, with TRBD1 identical over 7 bases. V shed 3 bases, J shed 2 bases, and the junction held 4 bases outside the gene matches. The germline V gene encodes CDR1 MDHEN and CDR2 SYDVKM. The CDR3 spans 14 residues. The CDR3 loop is CASSFETGTYEQYF. CDR3 nucleotide sequence: TGTGCCAGCAGTTTTGAGACAGGGACCTACGAGCAGTACTTC.

Turning to this clone: The sample holds other DNA sequences that translate to the same CDR3. J is TRBJ2-5 and V is TRBV29-1; 7 bases agree with TRBD1. The length of the CDR3 is 12 residues. Germline assignment: CDR1 SQVTM and CDR2 ANQGSEA. V gave up 8 bases and J gave up 1 base; unmatched junction bases: 4. The CDR3 bases are TGCAGCACCCGGGACAGCCAAGAGACCCAGTACTTC. This sequence encodes CSTRDSQETQYF. The full variable domain, with the rest looked up from reference TRBV29-1 and TRBJ2-5, is SAVISQKPSRDICQRGTSLTIQCQVDSQVTMMFWYRQQPGQSLTLIATANQGSEATYESGFVIDKFPISRPNLTFSTLTVSNMSPEDSSIYLCSTRDSQETQYFGPGTRLLVL.

V gene TRBV19 combines with J gene TRBJ2-1; D possibly corresponds to TRBD2 (5 bases). V shed 5 bases and J shed 10 bases, with 9 bases lying between them. The CDR3 runs 11 residues. Germline values: CDR1 LNHDA, CDR2 SQIVND (reference sequence). The CDR3 DNA sequence: TGTGCCAGTAGTCGGGGTCGGGAGCAGTTCTTC. Translating gives CASSRGREQFF.